The entry that follows covers one T cell receptor beta chain sequence. Its target is not known. The record originates from a study of CD8+CD57+ T cells in acquired aplastic anemia. Study summary: Sorted cells (CD4+ and CD8+) yielded DNA amounts that averaged approximately 3.1 ug.

The CDR3 runs 15 residues. V dropped 4 bases and J dropped 2; count of bases not matched to a gene: 6. Germline V gives CDR1 LGHNA, CDR2 YSLEER. Findings of the study overall: Statistical testing detected no significant gap in CD8+ Simpson's diversity between patients and controls. Approximately 27 CD8+ CDR3 sequences occurred in both the patients and the controls.

Researchers used genomic DNA as the template to profile TCR beta VDJ and CDR3. TCRdb used MiXCR to reprocess the reads, holding one entry per CDR3 protein. The sample has 250,000 to 300,000 distinct CDR3 sequences, around three fifths seen once; the top ten hold 8%. The chain employs TRBV4-3 and TRBJ2-7; 9 nucleotides align to TRBD1. The sequencing input was sorted CD4+, CD8+, or CD8+CD57+ T cells (not recorded which) from PBMCs. The receptor was derived from a human donor with severe aplastic anemia or a healthy control (not recorded which). Here the CDR3 reads CASSPRQGVTYEQYF. CDR3 sequence (DNA): TGCGCCAGCAGCCCTAGACAGGGGGTAACCTACGAGCAGTACTTC.